One sample yielded the 27 T cell receptor beta chains listed below, sequenced in a study of blood T cell repertoires in COVID-19. Data came from immunoSEQ multiplex PCR; TCRdb stores just in-frame clones and leaves some out. The sample includes fewer than 350,000 clones, 90% of them seen just once. Input material: peripheral blood. Receptor source: a woman between 25 and 40 years old with COVID-19, enrolled during active disease.

The chain carries TRBV5-6 and TRBJ2-5; maybe TRBD2 (5 bases). Trimming left V 1 base short and J 1 base short, with 8 bases between. CDR1 SGHDT and CDR2 YYEEEE come from the germline V gene. This CDR3 has 14 amino acids. The DNA for the CDR3 is TGTGCCAGCAGCTTGCTAGCCTCCCAAGAGACCCAGTACTTC. Its translation is CASSLLASQETQYF.

CDR3 bases: TGTGCCAGCAGCCCGGCCCCGGGACAGGGGAGTCACTACGAGCAGTACTTC. This sequence encodes CASSPAPGQGSHYEQYF. The rearrangement uses TRBV7-9 and TRBJ2-7; 10 positions match TRBD1. CDR3 length equals 17 residues. After removal of 5 bases from V and 3 bases from J, the junction contained 13 bases not matched to a gene. CDR1 SEHNR and CDR2 FQNEAQ come from the germline V gene (reference sequence).

This clone has only a few counts. The chain employs TRBV3-1 (or the pseudogene TRBV3-2) and TRBJ1-1, with unresolved D. The germline CDR1 and CDR2 sequences are LGHDT and YNNKEL (reference sequence). Trimming left V 3 bases short and J 0 bases short, with 8 bases between. The CDR3 is 14 residues long. The CDR3 region has the DNA TGTGCCAGCAGCCACGCACAGATGAACACTGAAGCTTTCTTT. This translates into CASSHAQMNTEAFF.

The rearrangement uses TRBV15 and TRBJ1-1, with TRBD1 identical over 7 bases. V lost 1 base and J lost 10; bases outside the gene matches: 9. The CDR3 is made up of 14 amino acids. Per the germline V gene, CDR1 is LNHNV and CDR2 is YYDKDF (reference sequence). CDR3 bases: TGTGCCACCAGCAGAGGACAGGGTATCGCGAGAGCTTTCTTT. Translation: CATSRGQGIARAFF.

The rearrangement joins TRBV5-1 to TRBJ2-3; 7 nucleotides agree with TRBD1. The CDR3 is 13 residues long. The V and J ends lost 7 bases and 0 bases, in that order; junction bases with no gene match: 2. Germline CDR1 and CDR2: SGHRS and YFSETQ. CDR3 sequence: CASRDSSTDTQYF. As DNA, the CDR3 is TGCGCCAGCCGGGACAGTAGCACAGATACGCAGTATTTT.

The V call is TRBV4-1, the J call TRBJ2-5; 7 bases map to TRBD1. CDR1 MGHRA and CDR2 YSYEKL come from the germline V gene. CDR3 length: 16 amino acids. V gave up 3 bases and J gave up 2 bases; unmatched junction bases: 9. This CDR3 reads CASSQRGQSNQETQYF. Written as DNA, the CDR3 is TGCGCCAGCAGCCAGAGGGGACAGAGTAATCAAGAGACCCAGTACTTC.

J is TRBJ2-1 and V is TRBV27; TRBD2 agrees at 11 bases. Germline CDR1 and CDR2: MNHEY and SMNVEV (reference sequence). The trim removed 6 bases at V and 9 bases at J, leaving 10 bases unmatched. The CDR3 loop spans 15 amino acids. The CDR3, as DNA: TGTGCCAGCAGCAGTAGCGGGAGGGCCCCTGGTGAGCAGTTCTTC. It translates to CASSSSGRAPGEQFF.

The V gene is TRBV28, the J gene TRBJ2-7; 9 bases are shared with TRBD1. Germline trimming cut 8 bases from V and 3 bases from J; bases unmatched to any gene: 8. This CDR3 region has 14 residues. CDR1 and CDR2 (germline): MDHEN, SYDVKM. In DNA, the CDR3 is TGTGCCAGCCGCGATCCGGGACAGGGCTACGAGCAGTACTTC. It encodes CASRDPGQGYEQYF.

The J gene is TRBJ2-1, the V gene TRBV11-2; 8 bases agree with TRBD2. V lost 1 base, J lost 8 bases, and 10 bases stayed unmatched. Germline assignment: CDR1 SGHAT and CDR2 FQNNGV. The CDR3 is 16 residues long. The CDR3: CASSLGRSGVGDEQFF. DNA of the CDR3: TGTGCCAGCAGCTTAGGTCGTAGCGGGGTTGGGGATGAGCAGTTCTTC.

The chain has TRBV7-9 and TRBJ2-5; TRBD2 might be the D (5 bases). V lost 4 bases, J lost 1 base, and 10 bases lay in between. Germline loops: CDR1 SEHNR, CDR2 FQNEAQ (reference sequence). The CDR3 has 14 residues. The CDR3 here is CASSSFGVQETQYF. The CDR3 DNA reads TGTGCCAGCAGCTCATTCGGGGTCCAAGAGACCCAGTACTTC.

This chain uses TRBV7-3 with TRBJ1-4, with D perhaps TRBD1 (5 bases). With 5 bases removed from V and 0 bases from J, the gap between germline ends came to 10 bases. Germline loops: CDR1 SGHTA, CDR2 FQGTGA. CDR3 length: 15 residues. CDR3 sequence reads: CASSAGQSTNEKLFF. CDR3 nucleotide sequence: TGTGCCAGCAGCGCCGGACAATCAACTAATGAAAAACTGTTTTTT.

The V call is TRBV28, the J call TRBJ1-1, with D perhaps TRBD1 (5 bases). The V end lost 2 bases, the J end lost 0 bases, and 10 bases lay between the germline ends. Germline V gene data show CDR1 as MDHEN and CDR2 as SYDVKM. The CDR3 loop spans 15 amino acids. The chain's CDR3 is CASSLITGLNTEAFF. For the CDR3, the DNA is TGTGCCAGCAGTTTAATTACAGGTTTGAACACTGAAGCTTTCTTT.

The chain combines TRBV28 with TRBJ2-7; no clear D gene. The CDR3 has 15 residues. With 1 base removed from V and 2 bases from J, the gap between germline ends came to 12 bases. Germline V gene data show CDR1 as MDHEN and CDR2 as SYDVKM. In DNA form, the CDR3 reads TGTGCCAGCAGTTTATTTGTCAGTTCAACCTACGAGCAGTACTTC. It is translated as CASSLFVSSTYEQYF. Complete variable domain (other parts from reference TRBV28 and TRBJ2-7): DVKVTQSSRYLVKRTGEKVFLECVQDMDHENMFWYRQDPGLGLRLIYFSYDVKMKEKGDIPEGYSVSREKKERFSLILESASTNQTSMYLCASSLFVSSTYEQYFGPGTRLTVT.

The V call is TRBV14, the J call TRBJ2-1, with 14 nucleotides matching TRBD2. The junction had 9 bases not matched to a gene; V was cut back by 4 bases and J by 7 bases. The CDR3 loop spans 17 amino acids. Germline V gives CDR1 SGHDN, CDR2 FVKESK. CDR3 protein: CASSPGTSGRIWNEQFF. DNA of the CDR3: TGTGCCAGCAGCCCTGGGACTAGCGGGAGAATTTGGAATGAGCAGTTCTTC.

Note on this clone: Other DNA sequences in this sample translate to the same CDR3. V gene TRBV5-1 combines with J gene TRBJ2-6; D call uncertain. The CDR3 has 15 residues. Germline V gene lookup returns CDR1 SGHRS and CDR2 YFSETQ. V was pared by 0 bases and J by 4 bases, with 8 bases between. CDR3 DNA: TGCGCCAGCAGCTTGGGAGCTACCGGGGCCAACGTCCTGACTTTC. It yields the protein CASSLGATGANVLTF.

The V call is TRBV6-6, the J call TRBJ2-2; D might be TRBD2 (6 bases). CDR1 and CDR2 from the germline V gene are MNHNY and SVGAGI (reference sequence). The CDR3 contains 15 residues. Trimming pared 6 bases from V and 1 base from J, leaving 12 bases between. Here the CDR3 DNA reads TGTGCCAGCAGCCCCGGGACTTGGAACACCGGGGAGCTGTTTTTT. Amino acid sequence: CASSPGTWNTGELFF.

The chain carries TRBV27 and TRBJ2-1; tentative D call: TRBD2 (5 bases). The germline V and J ends were trimmed by 2 bases and 5 bases, with 7 bases remaining between them. Looked up from germline, CDR1 is MNHEY and CDR2 is SMNVEV (reference sequence). CDR3 size: 13 residues. The CDR3 here is CASSLALDNEQFF. CDR3 nucleotides: TGTGCCAGCAGTTTAGCACTAGACAATGAGCAGTTCTTC.

The chain recombines TRBV4-2 with TRBJ1-6; TRBD1 aligns across 8 bases. This CDR3 region has 17 residues. J gave up 8 bases and V 1 base, and 10 bases lay outside the gene matches. Germline V gene lookup returns CDR1 LGHNA and CDR2 YNFKEQ. CDR3 sequence (DNA): TGTGCCAGCAGCCAAGCTTTTCGGACAGGGTCGGATTCACCCCTCCACTTT. It specifies CASSQAFRTGSDSPLHF.

CDR3 nucleotides: TGTGCCTTACGTATCGCGGGGCTCGTGGCCCAGTACTTC. This translates into CALRIAGLVAQYF. This rearrangement joins TRBV12-3 or TRBV12-4 to TRBJ2-5; D possibly corresponds to TRBD2 (6 bases). The CDR3 is made up of 13 amino acids. V shed 11 bases and J shed 9 bases, with 22 bases lying between them.

The chain couples TRBV5-1 to TRBJ1-2; TRBD1 might be the D (5 bases). Trimming removed 0 bases at V and 5 bases at J, with 11 bases between. Germline V CDR1 and CDR2: SGHRS, YFSETQ. The CDR3 extends over 14 amino acids. CDR3 in DNA: TGCGCCAGCAGCTTGGAGGGCAGGGCTTATGGCTACACCTTC. It codes for CASSLEGRAYGYTF.

This clone was recorded only once. The rearrangement uses TRBV11-2 and TRBJ2-7; 13 nucleotides line up with TRBD2. The length of the CDR3 is 15 residues. The V gene's germline CDR1 is SGHAT and CDR2 FQNNGV. With 5 bases clipped from V and 4 bases from J, the junction kept 5 bases outside the gene matches. The CDR3 sequence is CASSPLLAGGYEQYF. The CDR3 nucleotides read TGTGCCAGCAGCCCGCTACTAGCGGGAGGGTACGAGCAGTACTTC.

J is TRBJ2-5 and V is TRBV10-3; 14 bases align to TRBD2. The germline V gene has CDR1 ENHRY and CDR2 SYGVKD. V shed 2 bases, J shed 5 bases, and the junction held 4 bases outside the gene matches. This CDR3 contains 16 residues. The CDR3 DNA reads TGTGCCATCAGTGAGGGGACTAGCGGGAGTGTGGAGACCCAGTACTTC. Protein sequence: CAISEGTSGSVETQYF.

This rearrangement joins TRBV18 to TRBJ2-6; D is perhaps TRBD2 (5 bases). V lost 4 bases, J lost 2 bases, and 12 bases lay in between. Germline assignment: CDR1 KGHSH and CDR2 LQKENI. CDR3 length equals 16 residues. CDR3 bases: TGTGCCAGCTCACACCGATCCGGGACTGGGGCCAACGTCCTGACTTTC. Translation gives CASSHRSGTGANVLTF.

This chain uses TRBV6-5 with TRBJ1-3, with D unclear. With 5 bases removed from V and 2 bases from J, the gap between germline ends came to 10 bases. The CDR3 covers 14 residues. Germline V gene data show CDR1 as MNHEY and CDR2 as SVGAGI. As DNA, the CDR3 is TGTGCCAGCAGTCCCCGAGGTCCTGGAAACACCATATATTTT. It specifies CASSPRGPGNTIYF.

V and J are TRBV4-1 and TRBJ2-1; 10 bases align to TRBD2. The germline V gene has CDR1 MGHRA and CDR2 YSYEKL. Losses at the gene ends were 2 bases for V and 6 bases for J; bases not matched to a gene: 10. CDR3 size: 17 residues. CDR3 amino acids: CASSQQPGLALGNEQFF. The CDR3 DNA reads TGCGCCAGCAGCCAACAACCGGGACTAGCGTTGGGCAATGAGCAGTTCTTC.

The chain joins TRBV28 to TRBJ1-5, with D possibly being TRBD1 (6 bases). The CDR3 contains 14 residues. Trimming left V 5 bases short and J 5 bases short, with 13 bases between. In germline, CDR1 is MDHEN, CDR2 SYDVKM. The CDR3 reads CASSRRQEDQPQHF. CDR3 nucleotide sequence: TGTGCCAGCAGTAGAAGACAGGAGGATCAGCCCCAGCATTTT. Full variable domain (rest looked up from reference TRBV28 and TRBJ1-5): DVKVTQSSRYLVKRTGEKVFLECVQDMDHENMFWYRQDPGLGLRLIYFSYDVKMKEKGDIPEGYSVSREKKERFSLILESASTNQTSMYLCASSRRQEDQPQHFGDGTRLSIL.

The J gene is TRBJ1-1, the V gene TRBV19; 9 positions match TRBD1. Germline trimming cut 5 bases from V and 5 bases from J; bases unmatched to any gene: 6. The germline gives CDR1 LNHDA, CDR2 SQIVND (reference sequence). The CDR3 has 14 amino acids. The CDR3 loop is CASSGDRARTEAFF. CDR3 bases: TGTGCCAGTAGTGGGGACAGGGCGCGAACTGAAGCTTTCTTT.